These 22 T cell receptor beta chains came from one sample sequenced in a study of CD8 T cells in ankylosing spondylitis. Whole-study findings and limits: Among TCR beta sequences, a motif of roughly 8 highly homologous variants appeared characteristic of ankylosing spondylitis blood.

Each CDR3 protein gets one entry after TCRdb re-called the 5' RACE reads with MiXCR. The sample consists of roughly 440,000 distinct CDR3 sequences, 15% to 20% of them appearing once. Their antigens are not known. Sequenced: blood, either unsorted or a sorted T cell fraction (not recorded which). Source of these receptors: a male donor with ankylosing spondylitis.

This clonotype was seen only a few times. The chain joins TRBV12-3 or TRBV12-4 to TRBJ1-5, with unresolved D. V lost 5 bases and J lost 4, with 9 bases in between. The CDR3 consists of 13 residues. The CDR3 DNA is TGTGCCAGCAGTGCCCAGAGAAATCAGCCCCAGCATTTT. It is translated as CASSAQRNQPQHF.

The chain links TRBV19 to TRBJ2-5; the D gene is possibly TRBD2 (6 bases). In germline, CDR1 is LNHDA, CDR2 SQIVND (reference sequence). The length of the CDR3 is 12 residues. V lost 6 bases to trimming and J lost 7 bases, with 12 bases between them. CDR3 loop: CASSVAGGTQYF. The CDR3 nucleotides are TGTGCCAGTAGCGTCGCCGGGGGGACCCAGTACTTC.

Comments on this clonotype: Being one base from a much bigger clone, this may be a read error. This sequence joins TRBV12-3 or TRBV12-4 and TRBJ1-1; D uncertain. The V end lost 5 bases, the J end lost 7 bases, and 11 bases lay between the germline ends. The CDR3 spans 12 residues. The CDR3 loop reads CASSPQAHEAFF. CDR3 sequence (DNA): TGTGCCAGCAGTCCCCAGGCCCATGAAGCTTTCTTT.

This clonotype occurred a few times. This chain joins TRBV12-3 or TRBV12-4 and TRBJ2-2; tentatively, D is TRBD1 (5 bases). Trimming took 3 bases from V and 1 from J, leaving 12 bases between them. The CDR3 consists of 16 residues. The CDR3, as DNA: TGTGCCAGCAGTTTTATGGGGCCCCAGAACACCGGGGAGCTGTTTTTT. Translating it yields CASSFMGPQNTGELFF.

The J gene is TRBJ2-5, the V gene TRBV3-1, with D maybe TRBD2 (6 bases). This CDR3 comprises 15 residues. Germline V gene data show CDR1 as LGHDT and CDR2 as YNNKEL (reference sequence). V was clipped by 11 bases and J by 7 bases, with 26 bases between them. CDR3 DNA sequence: TGTGCCTGCCAGCACGGGAGCGGAGTGGGCCTGACCCAGTACTTC. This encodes CACQHGSGVGLTQYF.

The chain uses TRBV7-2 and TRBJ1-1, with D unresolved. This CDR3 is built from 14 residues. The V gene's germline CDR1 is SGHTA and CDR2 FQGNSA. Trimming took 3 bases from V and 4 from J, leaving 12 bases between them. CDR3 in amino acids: CASSFIKGGTEAFF. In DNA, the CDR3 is TGTGCCAGCAGCTTCATAAAGGGTGGCACTGAAGCTTTCTTT.

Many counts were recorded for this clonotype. The DNA of the CDR3 is TGCAGTGCTAGGGCTATACCAGGGGGCGGGCAGCCCCAGCATTTT. It translates to CSARAIPGGGQPQHF. The V gene is TRBV20-1, the J gene TRBJ1-5; TRBD1 aligns across 8 bases. The germline CDR1 and CDR2 sequences are DFQATT and SNEGSKA (reference sequence). The CDR3 covers 15 residues. V shed 3 bases, J shed 7 bases, and the junction held 11 bases outside the gene matches.

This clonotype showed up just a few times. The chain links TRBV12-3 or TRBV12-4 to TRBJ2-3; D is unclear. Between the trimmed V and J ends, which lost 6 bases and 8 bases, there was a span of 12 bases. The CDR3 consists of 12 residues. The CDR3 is CASSPDKGTQYF. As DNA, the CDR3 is TGTGCCAGCAGCCCTGACAAGGGTACGCAGTATTTT.

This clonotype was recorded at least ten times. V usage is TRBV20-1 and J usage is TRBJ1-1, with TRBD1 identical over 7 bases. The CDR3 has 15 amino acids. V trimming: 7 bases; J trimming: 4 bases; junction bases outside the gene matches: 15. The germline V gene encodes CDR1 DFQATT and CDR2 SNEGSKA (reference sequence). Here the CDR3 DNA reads TGCAGTGTCGGCCCAAACAGGGGAGGGATCACTGAAGCTTTCTTT. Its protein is CSVGPNRGGITEAFF.

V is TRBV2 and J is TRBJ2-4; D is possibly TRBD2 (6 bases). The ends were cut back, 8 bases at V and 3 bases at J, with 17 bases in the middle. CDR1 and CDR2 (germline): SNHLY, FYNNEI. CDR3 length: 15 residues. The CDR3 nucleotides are TGTGCCAGCCGCTCAGGAGGGGCCGGCAAAAACATTCAGTACTTC. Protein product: CASRSGGAGKNIQYF.

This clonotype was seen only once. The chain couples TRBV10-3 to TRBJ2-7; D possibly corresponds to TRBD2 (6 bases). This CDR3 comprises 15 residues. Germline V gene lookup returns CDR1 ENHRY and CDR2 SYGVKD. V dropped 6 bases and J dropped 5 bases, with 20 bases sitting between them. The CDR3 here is CAIRPGLPGDHEQYF. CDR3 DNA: TGTGCCATCAGGCCCGGACTCCCGGGGGATCACGAGCAGTACTTC.

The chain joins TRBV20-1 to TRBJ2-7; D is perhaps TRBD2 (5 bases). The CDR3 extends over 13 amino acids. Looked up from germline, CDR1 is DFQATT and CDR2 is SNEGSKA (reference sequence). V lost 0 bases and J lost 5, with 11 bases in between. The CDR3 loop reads CSARDWVGDEQYF. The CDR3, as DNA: TGCAGTGCTAGAGATTGGGTCGGGGACGAGCAGTACTTC.

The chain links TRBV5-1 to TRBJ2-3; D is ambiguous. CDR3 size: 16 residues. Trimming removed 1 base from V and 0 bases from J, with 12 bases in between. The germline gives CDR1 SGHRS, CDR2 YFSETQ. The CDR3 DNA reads TGCGCCAGCAGCTTGCCGACCTCTGCTAGCACAGATACGCAGTATTTT. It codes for CASSLPTSASTDTQYF.

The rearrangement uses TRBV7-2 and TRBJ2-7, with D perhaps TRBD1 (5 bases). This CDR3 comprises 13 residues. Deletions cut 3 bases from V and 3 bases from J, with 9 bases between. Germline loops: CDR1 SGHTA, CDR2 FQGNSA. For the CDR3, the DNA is TGTGCCAGCAGCTTCGACAGTTACTACGAGCAGTACTTC. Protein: CASSFDSYYEQYF.

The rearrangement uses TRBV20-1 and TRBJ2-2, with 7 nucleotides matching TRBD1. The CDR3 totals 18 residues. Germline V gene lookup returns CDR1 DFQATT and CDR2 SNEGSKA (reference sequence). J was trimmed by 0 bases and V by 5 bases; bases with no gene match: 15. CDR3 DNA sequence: TGCAGTGCTCTTGACAGGGATAGATACCATTCGAACACCGGGGAGCTGTTTTTT. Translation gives CSALDRDRYHSNTGELFF.

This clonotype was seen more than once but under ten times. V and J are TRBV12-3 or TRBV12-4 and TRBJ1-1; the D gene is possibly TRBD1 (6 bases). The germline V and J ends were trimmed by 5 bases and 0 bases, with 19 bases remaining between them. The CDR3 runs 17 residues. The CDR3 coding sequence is TGTGCCAGCAGTACCCGTAGGGGGACCATTCTGAACACTGAAGCTTTCTTT. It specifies CASSTRRGTILNTEAFF.

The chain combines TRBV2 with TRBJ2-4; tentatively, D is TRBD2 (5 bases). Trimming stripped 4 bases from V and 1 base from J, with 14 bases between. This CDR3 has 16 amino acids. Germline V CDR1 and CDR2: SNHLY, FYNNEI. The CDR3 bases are TGTGCCAGCAGTGCGGGGAAATCGGTTGCCAAAAACATTCAGTACTTC. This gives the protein CASSAGKSVAKNIQYF.

As DNA, the CDR3 is TGTGCCAGTAGTACCCCAGGGGACGGCTACACCTTC. Amino acid sequence: CASSTPGDGYTF. The chain has TRBV19 and TRBJ1-2, with a tentative D call TRBD1 (6 bases). The CDR3 is 12 amino acids. Germline values: CDR1 LNHDA, CDR2 SQIVND (reference sequence). With 4 bases removed from V and 8 bases from J, the gap between germline ends came to 11 bases.

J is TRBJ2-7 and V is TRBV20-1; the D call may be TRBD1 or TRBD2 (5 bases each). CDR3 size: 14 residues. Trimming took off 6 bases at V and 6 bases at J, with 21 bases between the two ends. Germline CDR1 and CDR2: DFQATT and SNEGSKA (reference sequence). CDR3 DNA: TGCAGTGCCCCTCGGGGCAGGTCCAAAGGCGAGCAGTACTTC. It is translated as CSAPRGRSKGEQYF.

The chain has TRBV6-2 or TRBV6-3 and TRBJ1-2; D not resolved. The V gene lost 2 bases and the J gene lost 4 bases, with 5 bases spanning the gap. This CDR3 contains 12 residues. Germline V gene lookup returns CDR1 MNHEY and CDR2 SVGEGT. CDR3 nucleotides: TGTGCCAGCAGTTACGGGTTCTATGGCTACACCTTC. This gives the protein CASSYGFYGYTF.

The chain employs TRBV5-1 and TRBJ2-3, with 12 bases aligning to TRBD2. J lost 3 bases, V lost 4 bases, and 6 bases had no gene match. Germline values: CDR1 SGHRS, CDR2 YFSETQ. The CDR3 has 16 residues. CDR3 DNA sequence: TGCGCCAGCAGCCGATCGACTAGCGGGAGTACAGATACGCAGTATTTT. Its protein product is CASSRSTSGSTDTQYF.

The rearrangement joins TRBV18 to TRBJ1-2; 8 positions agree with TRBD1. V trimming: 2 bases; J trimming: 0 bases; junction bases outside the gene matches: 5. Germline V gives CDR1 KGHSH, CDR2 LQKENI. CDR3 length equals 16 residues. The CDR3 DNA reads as TGTGCCAGCTCACCATTGGACAGGGCAACTAACTATGGCTACACCTTC. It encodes CASSPLDRATNYGYTF.